This T cell receptor beta chain was recorded in a study of human T cells and chemical hapten exposure. Study-wide points: Expanded TCRs were compared with controls, and the expanded TCRs formed significantly more large CDR3 similarity clusters.

The CDR3 runs 13 residues. The ends lost 10 bases at V and 3 bases at J; junction bases unmatched: 2. Germline loops: CDR1 MDHEN, CDR2 SYDVKM. There are a few counts of this clonotype. Its antigen is still unknown. As to time point: patch test 3, about 24 weeks after DPC sensitization. Treatment noted: therapeutic diphenylcyclopropenone sensitization with weekly scalp DPC. Authors' data handling: Per sample, the median was approximately 100,000 TCRs, with values from roughly 23,000 to 700,000. TCRdb re-called the RACE reads through MiXCR, storing one row per CDR3 protein. What appears here as the V and J calls and clone size reflects TCRdb's work, not the paper's. Here the sample spans 150,000 to 200,000 distinct CDR3 sequences, around 25% being singletons.

The clonotype comes from a woman aged 40 to 50 with alopecia areata. Some clones in this sample may be carry-over from other donors' samples. Sequencing was performed on whole blood, taken in connection with sensitization to the hapten diphenylcyclopropenone (DPC). This chain links TRBV28 with TRBJ2-1, with 11 bases fitting TRBD2. Here the CDR3 reads CATGTSGYNEQFF. CDR3 nucleotide sequence: TGTGCCACCGGGACTAGCGGCTACAATGAGCAGTTCTTC.